This passage covers 13 T cell receptor beta chains from one sample sequenced in a study of T cells in Graves' hyperthyroidism and ophthalmopathy. Using RNA transcripts as the source, TCR beta CDR3 regions were amplified. The TCR CDR3 first-round RT-PCR relied on the HTBI primer set. TCRdb re-called the multiplex PCR reads through MiXCR, storing one row per CDR3 protein. The profile shows more than 300,000 distinct CDR3 sequences, approximately 15% of them singletons. The material sequenced was blood. All receptors come from a woman aged 55-75 years with Graves' hyperthyroidism.

This clonotype was detected many times. The chain uses TRBV12-5 and TRBJ2-3, with 8 bases lining up with TRBD1. Trimming cost V 5 bases and J 0 bases; bases outside gene matches: 7. In germline, CDR1 is LGHNT, CDR2 FRNRAP. This CDR3 has 16 amino acids. CDR3 sequence: CASGPGQGLSTDTQYF. The CDR3 DNA sequence: TGTGCTAGTGGTCCCGGACAGGGTCTGAGCACAGATACGCAGTATTTT.

This chain links TRBV20-1 with TRBJ2-2; TRBD2 matches 7 bases. The CDR3 runs to 18 residues. J gave up 4 bases and V 2 bases, and 16 bases lay outside the gene matches. The germline V gene encodes CDR1 DFQATT and CDR2 SNEGSKA (reference sequence). In nucleotides, the CDR3 is TGCAGTGCTAGACCTAGGGTGGGGGGGTCTAGCGGCACCGGGGAGCTGTTTTTT. Its translation: CSARPRVGGSSGTGELFF.

Of note for this clonotype: One end of the junction varies from germline; a read error may be responsible. The chain recombines TRBV6-2 or TRBV6-3 with TRBJ1-4; unclear D gene. The CDR3 consists of 13 residues. From germline, CDR1 is MNHEY and CDR2 SVGEGT. DNA for the CDR3: TGTGCCAGCTCGGGTCAAGCTAATGAAAAACCGTTTTTT. This sequence encodes CASSGQANEKPFF.

This clonotype was found many times. The J gene is TRBJ1-1, the V gene TRBV12-3 or TRBV12-4, with D maybe TRBD1 (5 bases). Trimming cost V 5 bases and J 3 bases, with 16 bases left between them. This CDR3 has 15 residues. CDR3 in amino acids: CASSLRGVSHTEAFF. In nucleotides, the CDR3 is TGTGCCAGCAGTCTCCGAGGGGTTAGTCACACTGAAGCTTTCTTT.

The sample holds many counts of this clonotype. CDR3 loop: CASSSGQGYTGELFF. Written as DNA, the CDR3 is TGCGCCAGCAGCTCGGGACAGGGCTACACCGGGGAGCTGTTTTTT. The rearrangement links TRBV5-1 to TRBJ2-2; 9 bases agree with TRBD1. Unmatched junction bases numbered 3, after V lost 3 bases and J lost 3 bases. The CDR3 spans 15 residues. Germline V gene lookup returns CDR1 SGHRS and CDR2 YFSETQ.

Ten or more counts support this clonotype. This chain links TRBV2 with TRBJ2-3, with D perhaps TRBD1 or TRBD2 (5 bases each). Per germline, CDR1 SNHLY and CDR2 FYNNEI. This CDR3 spans 15 amino acids. V shed 6 bases and J shed 0 bases, with 13 bases lying between them. CDR3 region: CASSDYGASTDTQYF. The CDR3 nucleotides are TGTGCCAGCAGCGACTATGGGGCCAGCACAGATACGCAGTATTTT.

This clonotype was observed many times. The rearrangement joins TRBV5-8 to TRBJ2-5, with 9 bases fitting TRBD2. CDR3 length equals 15 residues. From germline, CDR1 is SGHTS and CDR2 YDEGEE. The V gene end was trimmed by 1 base and the J gene end by 5 bases; junction bases not matched to a gene: 6. The CDR3 nucleotides are TGTGCCAGCAGCTTGACTAGCGGGTCTGCCGAGACCCAGTACTTC. It specifies CASSLTSGSAETQYF.

On this clonotype itself: A junction boundary mismatches the germline segment, possibly from a read error. The chain joins TRBV5-1 to TRBJ1-2, with D maybe TRBD1 (6 bases). CDR3 length: 12 amino acids. Germline V gives CDR1 SGHRS, CDR2 YFSETQ. CDR3: CASSLDRVGYAF. CDR3 sequence (DNA): TGCGCCAGCAGCTTGGACAGGGTTGGCTACGCCTTC.

This clonotype has a count of ten or more. The CDR3: CASSAAGAADTQYF. The CDR3 nucleotides read TGTGCCAGCAGTGCAGCGGGAGCGGCAGATACGCAGTATTTT. This chain joins TRBV2 and TRBJ2-3, with 8 bases that match TRBD2. Trimming removed 4 bases from V and 4 bases from J; junction bases left unmatched: 4. Germline CDR1 reads SNHLY; CDR2 reads FYNNEI. The CDR3 extends over 14 amino acids.

J is TRBJ1-5 and V is TRBV19, with D uncertain. V was trimmed by 5 bases and J by 3 bases, leaving 14 bases between them. The CDR3 loop spans 15 amino acids. Germline values: CDR1 LNHDA, CDR2 SQIVND (reference sequence). The chain's CDR3 is CASSPVWQTNQPQHF. The CDR3 DNA is TGTGCCAGTAGTCCAGTGTGGCAGACCAATCAGCCCCAGCATTTT.

This clonotype has more than one count but fewer than ten. The gene calls are TRBV10-3 and TRBJ2-1; D call uncertain. V was cut by 3 bases and J by 7 bases, with 16 bases left in between. The CDR3 extends over 15 amino acids. The germline V gene encodes CDR1 ENHRY and CDR2 SYGVKD. The CDR3 region has the DNA TGTGCCATCAGTGAACCGTTGCAGCGACAAAATGAGCAGTTCTTC. It yields the protein CAISEPLQRQNEQFF.

This clonotype showed up many times. The V and J genes are TRBV2 and TRBJ2-7; the match to TRBD1 covers 7 bases. The CDR3 has 15 amino acids. CDR1 SNHLY and CDR2 FYNNEI come from the germline V gene. V gave up 4 bases and J gave up 3 bases; unmatched junction bases: 9. CDR3 DNA sequence: TGTGCCAGCAGTGGCGCCGGGACAGAATTCTACGAGCAGTACTTC. Its protein product is CASSGAGTEFYEQYF.

This clonotype came up many times. This chain joins TRBV6-1 and TRBJ1-4; 9 bases are shared with TRBD1. The V gene's germline CDR1 is MNHNS and CDR2 SASEGT. Trimming cost V 6 bases and J 8 bases; bases outside gene matches: 13. There are 16 residues in the CDR3. The CDR3 nucleotides are TGTGCCAGCAGCTCTCAGGGGGGACAGGGAGGCGAAAAACTGTTTTTT. This sequence encodes CASSSQGGQGGEKLFF.